The 25 T cell receptor beta chains in this list originate from one sample, sequenced in a study of CD8 T cells in Susac syndrome. An amount of RNA that ranged from about 0.45 to 1 ug was reverse transcribed with random hexamers. MiXCR, run by TCRdb on the immunoSEQ multiplex PCR reads, gives a single entry per CDR3 protein. This sample yields about 110,000 distinct CDR3 sequences, of which about 95% are seen a single time; 0.096% belongs to the top ten. Sequenced: CD4+ T cells from PBMCs. These receptors all come from a human donor in good health.

V and J are TRBV5-1 and TRBJ2-3; 7 nucleotides line up with TRBD1. Germline CDR1 and CDR2: SGHRS and YFSETQ. The CDR3 runs 17 residues. V was clipped by 1 base and J by 1 base; unmatched bases: 9. The DNA for the CDR3 is TGCGCCAGCAGCTTGCTGGCATCGGGACAGCGCACAGATACGCAGTATTTT. As protein: CASSLLASGQRTDTQYF.

This chain uses TRBV6-5 with TRBJ1-2; 9 bases map to TRBD1. V gave up 5 bases and J gave up 3 bases; unmatched junction bases: 7. Germline V gene data show CDR1 as MNHEY and CDR2 as SVGAGI. This CDR3 is built from 15 residues. CDR3 bases: TGTGCCAGCAGTAGGACAGGGGATCCCTACTATGGCTACACCTTC. Protein: CASSRTGDPYYGYTF.

The V call is TRBV27, the J call TRBJ2-5; 10 bases match TRBD1. Per germline, CDR1 MNHEY and CDR2 SMNVEV (reference sequence). J gave up 14 bases and V 6 bases, and 21 bases lay outside the gene matches. The CDR3 length is 16 residues. CDR3 sequence reads: CASSTLAGTGAAPRYF. The CDR3 DNA sequence: TGTGCCAGCAGCACCCTTGCCGGGACAGGGGCCGCCCCGCGTTACTTC.

This sequence joins TRBV18 and TRBJ2-1; TRBD1 is a possible D gene (6 bases). Germline V lookup: CDR1 KGHSH, CDR2 LQKENI. CDR3 length: 15 amino acids. The germline V and J ends were trimmed by 3 bases and 2 bases, with 11 bases remaining between them. The CDR3 coding sequence is TGTGCCAGCTCACCGGGTAGACAGGCCTACAATGAGCAGTTCTTC. The encoded protein is CASSPGRQAYNEQFF.

This clonotype was seen a handful of times. This chain connects TRBV7-2 to TRBJ2-7, with TRBD2 as a possible D gene (6 bases). V lost 3 bases and J 1 base, leaving 13 bases between the germline ends. This CDR3 spans 15 amino acids. Germline CDR1 reads SGHTA; CDR2 reads FQGNSA. The DNA of the CDR3 is TGTGCCAGCAGCTTTCCCGGGACTGCATCCTACGAGCAGTACTTC. This codes for CASSFPGTASYEQYF.

The V call is TRBV27, the J call TRBJ2-7, with no clear D. The germline V gene encodes CDR1 MNHEY and CDR2 SMNVEV (reference sequence). The CDR3 is 15 amino acids. Trimming took 5 bases from V and 2 from J, leaving 16 bases between them. CDR3 nucleotide sequence: TGTGCCAGCAGTCCTAGTGGGCTAGGGCCCTACGAGCAGTACTTC. Translating gives CASSPSGLGPYEQYF.

This clonotype has only one observation. Here the CDR3 reads CASSSRLAGYLETQYF. CDR3 DNA sequence: TGTGCCAGCAGCTCGAGACTAGCGGGCTACTTGGAGACCCAGTACTTC. The chain carries TRBV7-8 and TRBJ2-5; 10 positions agree with TRBD2. V lost 4 bases and J lost 5; bases outside the gene matches: 10. The CDR3 totals 16 residues. Looked up from germline, CDR1 is SGHVS and CDR2 is FQNEAQ.

This chain links TRBV6-2 or TRBV6-3 with TRBJ1-2; no clear D gene. The CDR3 sequence is 14 residues long. V lost 2 bases to trimming and J lost 6 bases, with 13 bases between them. Germline CDR1 is MNHEY and CDR2 is SVGEGT. CDR3 sequence (DNA): TGTGCCAGCAGTTACGGTCCAGCTTTGGATGGCTACACCTTC. Its protein product is CASSYGPALDGYTF.

This chain uses TRBV7-2 with TRBJ2-5; D unclear. This CDR3 has 14 residues. V shed 5 bases and J shed 3 bases, with 13 bases lying between them. Germline CDR1 reads SGHTA; CDR2 reads FQGNSA. This CDR3 is CASSVGGGEETQYF. The CDR3 nucleotides read TGTGCCAGCAGCGTGGGCGGTGGAGAAGAGACCCAGTACTTC. The whole variable domain, remainder taken from reference TRBV7-2 and TRBJ2-5, is GAGVSQSPSNKVTEKGKDVELRCDPISGHTALYWYRQSLGQGLEFLIYFQGNSAPDKSGLPSDRFSAERTGGSVSTLTIQRTQQEDSAVYLCASSVGGGEETQYFGPGTRLLVL.

This chain links TRBV4-1 with TRBJ2-2; TRBD1 matches 10 bases. This CDR3 has 16 amino acids. Germline V lookup: CDR1 MGHRA, CDR2 YSYEKL. Germline trimming cut 1 base from V and 4 bases from J; bases unmatched to any gene: 3. Written as DNA, the CDR3 is TGCGCCAGCAGCCAAGTCGGGACAGGGGTCACCGGGGAGCTGTTTTTT. It specifies CASSQVGTGVTGELFF.

The chain couples TRBV3-1 to TRBJ2-4; 12 bases agree with TRBD1. The CDR3 runs 15 residues. After removal of 4 bases from V and 9 bases from J, the junction contained 7 bases not matched to a gene. Germline V gene lookup returns CDR1 LGHDT and CDR2 YNNKEL (reference sequence). CDR3 nucleotides: TGTGCCAGCAGCCGTTCGGGACAGGGGGCGGTCATTCAGTACTTC. This encodes CASSRSGQGAVIQYF.

The chain links TRBV27 to TRBJ1-2; TRBD1 might be the D (5 bases). The CDR3 is 17 residues long. V was trimmed by 5 bases and J by 4 bases, leaving 23 bases between them. The germline CDR1 and CDR2 sequences are MNHEY and SMNVEV (reference sequence). CDR3 bases: TGTGCCAGCAGTCCCGGGGGGAGAGTCAATCATATCTATGGCTACACCTTC. Translating gives CASSPGGRVNHIYGYTF.

The rearrangement links TRBV7-8 to TRBJ2-7; a weak D match, TRBD1 (5 bases). The CDR3 spans 13 residues. CDR1 is SGHVS and CDR2 is FQNEAQ in the germline V gene. V gave up 7 bases and J gave up 2 bases, with 12 bases separating them. The chain's CDR3 is CASTGRTTYEQYF. The CDR3 DNA sequence: TGTGCCAGCACAGGACGGACAACCTACGAGCAGTACTTC.

The chain employs TRBV5-1 and TRBJ2-6; 12 nucleotides match TRBD2. The CDR3 is 17 residues long. V was pared by 0 bases and J by 3 bases, with 1 base of the junction left unmatched. The V gene's germline CDR1 is SGHRS and CDR2 YFSETQ. In DNA form, the CDR3 reads TGCGCCAGCAGCTTGGTGACTAGCGGGAGTGGGGCCAACGTCCTGACTTTC. This gives the protein CASSLVTSGSGANVLTF.

The V gene is TRBV2, the J gene TRBJ1-6; D is unresolved. CDR1 is SNHLY, CDR2 FYNNEI, per germline. V was trimmed by 4 bases and J by 8 bases, leaving 12 bases between them. The CDR3 contains 14 residues. The CDR3 nucleotides read TGTGCCAGCAGTGTGGAGGGCACGGATTCACCCCTCCACTTT. It translates to CASSVEGTDSPLHF. The full variable domain, with the rest looked up from reference TRBV2 and TRBJ1-6, is EPEVTQTPSHQVTQMGQEVILRCVPISNHLYFYWYRQILGQKVEFLVSFYNNEISEKSEIFDDQFSVERPDGSNFTLKIRSTKLEDSAMYFCASSVEGTDSPLHFGNGTRLTVT.

The chain is built from TRBV5-1 and TRBJ2-3; perhaps TRBD2 as D (6 bases). This CDR3 region has 14 residues. Germline loops: CDR1 SGHRS, CDR2 YFSETQ. Trimming took 5 bases from V and 6 from J, leaving 16 bases between them. The CDR3 DNA reads TGCGCCAGCAGTGACGACCGGGGGTCGGATACGCAGTATTTT. Its protein is CASSDDRGSDTQYF. Looking up the rest from reference TRBV5-1 and TRBJ2-3 gives the full variable domain: KAGVTQTPRYLIKTRGQQVTLSCSPISGHRSVSWYQQTPGQGLQFLFEYFSETQRNKGNFPGRFSGRQFSNSRSEMNVSTLELGDSALYLCASSDDRGSDTQYFGPGTRLTVL.

This clonotype was found a few times. V is TRBV14 and J is TRBJ1-1, with no clear D. The CDR3 spans 14 residues. Looked up from germline, CDR1 is SGHDN and CDR2 is FVKESK. The V and J ends lost 2 bases and 0 bases respectively, with 7 bases between them. The CDR3 coding sequence is TGTGCCAGCAGCCAACCAGGAATGAACACTGAAGCTTTCTTT. It is translated as CASSQPGMNTEAFF.

The rearrangement links TRBV6-2 or TRBV6-3 to TRBJ1-1; 7 nucleotides line up with TRBD1. V lost 5 bases to trimming and J lost 5 bases; unmatched junction nucleotides: 8. The V gene's germline CDR1 is MNHEY and CDR2 SVGEGT. The CDR3 is made up of 14 amino acids. The DNA of the CDR3 is TGTGCCAGCAGTGATAGGGGGCGCCTGACTGAAGCTTTCTTT. As protein: CASSDRGRLTEAFF.

This clonotype was detected only once. The V gene is TRBV27, the J gene TRBJ1-5; 7 bases map to TRBD1. Looked up from germline, CDR1 is MNHEY and CDR2 is SMNVEV (reference sequence). The CDR3 is 17 residues long. V was clipped by 5 bases and J by 0 bases; unmatched bases: 10. CDR3 DNA sequence: TGTGCCAGCAGTCCCCGAGCAGGGGGGGATAGCAATCAGCCCCAGCATTTT. Encoded protein: CASSPRAGGDSNQPQHF.

V and J are TRBV18 and TRBJ1-1, with 7 bases identical to TRBD1. The CDR3 loop spans 15 amino acids. Germline V gene lookup returns CDR1 KGHSH and CDR2 LQKENI. V lost 6 bases to trimming and J lost 2 bases; unmatched junction nucleotides: 9. The CDR3 coding sequence is TGTGCCAGCTCCGGGACAGAGTCTAAAAACACTGAAGCTTTCTTT. This sequence encodes CASSGTESKNTEAFF.

In its sample, this clonotype was seen once. The chain joins TRBV6-2 or TRBV6-3 to TRBJ1-2; D gene unclear. Trimming pared 6 bases from V and 3 bases from J, leaving 8 bases between. Per the germline V gene, CDR1 is MNHEY and CDR2 is SVGEGT. CDR3 size: 12 residues. This CDR3 reads CASSNFHYGYTF. The CDR3 bases are TGTGCCAGCAGCAACTTCCACTATGGCTACACCTTC.

V is TRBV20-1 and J is TRBJ2-3; 11 bases match TRBD2. The CDR3 sequence is 14 residues long. The germline V gene encodes CDR1 DFQATT and CDR2 SNEGSKA (reference sequence). Germline trimming cut 6 bases from V and 3 bases from J; bases unmatched to any gene: 5. CDR3 amino acids: CSALAGGRTDTQYF. CDR3 nucleotides: TGCAGTGCCTTAGCGGGGGGGCGAACAGATACGCAGTATTTT.

The chain combines TRBV6-6 with TRBJ2-3; 10 positions match TRBD2. Trimming took 6 bases from V and 3 from J; bases not matched to a gene: 3. The CDR3 is 14 amino acids. Germline CDR1 is MNHNY and CDR2 is SVGAGI (reference sequence). The CDR3 loop reads CASSWTSGTDTQYF. The CDR3, as DNA: TGTGCCAGCAGCTGGACTAGCGGAACAGATACGCAGTATTTT.

The CDR3 DNA reads TGTGCCACCAATCCTAACACAGATACGCAGTATTTT. Its protein is CATNPNTDTQYF. The chain carries TRBV11-2 and TRBJ2-3, with D uncertain. Trimming pared 10 bases from V and 2 bases from J, leaving 10 bases between. Germline CDR1 and CDR2: SGHAT and FQNNGV. This CDR3 is built from 12 residues.

The chain couples TRBV4-1 to TRBJ1-2, with TRBD1 as a possible D gene (5 bases). Trimming pared 0 bases from V and 7 bases from J, leaving 15 bases between. Per germline, CDR1 MGHRA and CDR2 YSYEKL. The CDR3 length is 15 residues. CDR3 sequence reads: CASSQEVWGTGGYTF. The CDR3 DNA is TGCGCCAGCAGCCAAGAGGTGTGGGGGACCGGTGGCTACACCTTC.